This entry describes one TCR beta chain. This sample's time point: blood at routine non-recurrence follow-up after resection. Whole RNA came from tumor, nontumor lung or frozen PBMC and was sequenced without being sorted. CDR3 length equals 15 residues. The V end lost 5 bases, the J end lost 1 base, and 14 bases lay between the germline ends. Germline CDR1 SGHAT, CDR2 FQNNGV. TCRdb analysed the 5' RACE reads with MiXCR anew, one entry per CDR3 protein. The sample yields around 98,000 distinct CDR3 sequences, just under 20% seen once. The data originate from a study of spatial heterogeneity in lung cancer.

The TCR comes from a male donor with early-stage non-small cell lung cancer. The chain is built from TRBV11-2 and TRBJ2-5; a possible D gene is TRBD2 (5 bases). The sample in question was PBMCs, obtained at follow-up. CDR3 DNA: TGTGCCAGCAGCCAGTACGGGAAAAGCCAAGAGACCCAGTACTTC. Amino acids: CASSQYGKSQETQYF. Together with reference TRBV11-2 and TRBJ2-5, the CDR3 gives the full variable domain: EAGVAQSPRYKIIEKRQSVAFWCNPISGHATLYWYQQILGQGPKLLIQFQNNGVVDDSQLPKDRFSAERLKGVDSTLKIQPAKLEDSAVYLCASSQYGKSQETQYFGPGTRLLVL.